This T cell receptor (beta chain) was found in a study of blood T cells in healthy people across ages (dated by TCRdb to about 2015). About the study as a whole: Template switching captured roughly one uniquely barcoded TCR beta cDNA molecule per two T cells in model experiments. Donors were grouped into four age groups: young (average roughly 15 years), middle-aged (less than 40), aged (around 66) and long-lived (over 80). The study measured age-related changes in TCR beta repertoire diversity using deep sequencing normalized with unique cDNA molecular identifiers. The study analyzed two additional independent replicas of 1 million unique cDNA reads from the same blood draw for two donors, one aged 18 to 29 and one aged 80 or older. Paper-wide results and their limitations: The CMV infection status of donors was not known, potentially confounding age-related changes in expanded clonotypes. Estimates of total diversity based on one million sequenced T cells were regarded as lower bounds and as underestimates. Bulk unsorted PBMC profiling prevented conclusive comparison of naive and antigen-experienced compartments. Compared with the aged group, more naive CD4+ T cells, fewer expanded clones and increased TCR diversity were shown by the long-lived group, suggesting age selection. Observed TCR beta diversity per million T cells fell roughly linearly with age, and a significant reduction was already apparent by age roughly 40. The percentage of naive T cells measured by flow cytometry correlated strongly with observed TCR beta diversity.

From cysteine to phenylalanine, the CDR3 is 12 amino acids long. CDR3 DNA only is kept here, 36 bases in frame from base 1. The germline V gene (reference sequence) sets CDR1 to LGHDT and CDR2 to YNNKEL. Trimming at the junction amounts to 0 bases on V and 3 bases on J, and the germline ends lie 2 bases apart. This clonotype has at least ten counts. The antigen it binds to is not known. The record has no base qualities; no much larger clone is one base away. The library was prepared using 5' RACE. Sequencing relied on an Illumina HiSeq 2500. A second PCR of roughly 6 to 11 cycles was run with a J-beta primer mix and a sample-barcoded 5' primer. Each TCR beta cDNA molecule received a unique molecular identifier from a template-switch 5' adaptor carrying 12 random nucleotides. Each sample yielded at least 3 million CDR3-containing paired-end reads. First-strand cDNA was synthesized from all RNA with the Mint cDNA synthesis kit, primed by a TRBC-specific oligonucleotide. Following uracil-DNA glycosylase treatment, all cDNA underwent a first 18-cycle PCR with the universal primers M1SS and BC2_uni_R. The study's own analysis went as follows. For normalization, 1 million high-quality reads, each with a distinct molecular identifier, were randomly selected from each sample. Reads with shared molecular identifiers were discarded instead of being binned into consensus sequences. CDR3 identification, clonotype clustering and error correction used MiTCR with a Q25 quality threshold and the strictest error-elimination algorithm. A nonparametric unseen species model with Euler transformation was used to estimate a lower bound on total TCR beta diversity. TCRdb cleaned the public reads at Q25 with fastp, built clones with MiXCR and kept in-frame beta chains. Rows matching on CDR3 protein sequence are summarized as one entry with the most common DNA and genes. These V and J calls originate from TCRdb's pipeline instead of the authors' own analysis. This sample gives roughly 560,000 distinct CDR3 sequences in total; less than 25% of them show up just once. The ten largest clones take up roughly 10% of the sample.

Donors were 39 systemically healthy Caucasian individuals from Russia aged roughly 6 to 90 years. Approximately 11 milliliters of peripheral blood were drawn from each donor into EDTA-treated Vacutainer tubes. Ficoll-Paque density-gradient centrifugation was used to isolate PBMCs, with at least 7 million per sample. Trizol reagent was used to extract total RNA from PBMCs, with at least 5.5 micrograms per sample. The percentages of naive CD45RAhigh/CD27high T cells were determined by flow cytometry on a PBMC aliquot from every donor. These data were also reused for a study on T cells of mothers and their children. The second study reports: Donors were nine systemically healthy Caucasian individuals: three mothers and their six children. cDNA synthesis consumed the entire amount of extracted RNA, loaded at 1.5 ug RNA in each 15 ul reaction. In the second PCR, sample barcodes and 2-4 random nucleotides were introduced via the M1S primer. Over 8.5 million TCR beta CDR3 reads were obtained for each mother, and approximately 2.9 million reads were obtained for each child. TCR recombination output is similarly shaped by thymic selection in related and unrelated pairs, with a minor effect exerted by inherited differences. Normalized repertoire overlap was always found to be slightly, but never significantly, higher in related mother-child pairs than in unrelated mother-child pairs. Persistent microchimeric T cell clones were not detected, at a sensitivity of approximately 98 clones per million clonotypes. The study used deep NGS to compare TCR beta repertoires of mothers and children, seeking features distinguishing related mother-child pairs from unrelated individuals. Mothers averaged around 40 +/- 4 years of age and children averaged around 10 +/- 4 years. After adapter ligation was performed with NEBNext reagents, the libraries were sequenced on an Illumina HiSeq 2000 with 100+100 nt paired-end reads. To avoid cross-contamination, the mother libraries and the child libraries were prepared a month apart and sequenced in separate runs. For each donor, somewhere between about 450,000 and 2,000,000 distinct TCR beta clonotypes were identified. Naive TCR beta clonotypes were estimated from low-frequency clonotypes matched to each donor's FACS-determined naive share, without sorting.

The TCR was taken from a boy younger than 18 in good health. The chain couples TRBV3-1 to TRBJ2-5, with the identity of the D gene unclear. The sequenced material came from blood. In nucleotides, the sequence is TGTGCCAGCAGCCAAGATGAAGAGACCCAGTACTTC. This yields the protein CASSQDEETQYF.